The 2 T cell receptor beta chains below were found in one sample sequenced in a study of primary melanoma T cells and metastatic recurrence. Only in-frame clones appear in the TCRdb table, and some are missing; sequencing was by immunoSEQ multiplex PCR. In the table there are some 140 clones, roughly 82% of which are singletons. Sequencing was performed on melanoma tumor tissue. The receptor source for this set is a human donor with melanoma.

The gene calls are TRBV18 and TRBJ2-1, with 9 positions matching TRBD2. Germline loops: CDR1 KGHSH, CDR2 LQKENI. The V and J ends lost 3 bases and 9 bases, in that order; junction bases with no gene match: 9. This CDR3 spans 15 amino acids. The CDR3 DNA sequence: TGTGCCAGCTCACCGACCGTAGCGGGAGCGGGTGAGCAGTTCTTC. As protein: CASSPTVAGAGEQFF.

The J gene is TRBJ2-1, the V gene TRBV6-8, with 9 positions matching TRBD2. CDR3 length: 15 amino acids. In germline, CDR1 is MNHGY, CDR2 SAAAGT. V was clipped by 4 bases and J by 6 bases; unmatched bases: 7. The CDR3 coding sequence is TGTGCCAGCAGTTCCGGCCTAGCGGGACGCAATGAGCAGTTCTTC. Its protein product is CASSSGLAGRNEQFF.